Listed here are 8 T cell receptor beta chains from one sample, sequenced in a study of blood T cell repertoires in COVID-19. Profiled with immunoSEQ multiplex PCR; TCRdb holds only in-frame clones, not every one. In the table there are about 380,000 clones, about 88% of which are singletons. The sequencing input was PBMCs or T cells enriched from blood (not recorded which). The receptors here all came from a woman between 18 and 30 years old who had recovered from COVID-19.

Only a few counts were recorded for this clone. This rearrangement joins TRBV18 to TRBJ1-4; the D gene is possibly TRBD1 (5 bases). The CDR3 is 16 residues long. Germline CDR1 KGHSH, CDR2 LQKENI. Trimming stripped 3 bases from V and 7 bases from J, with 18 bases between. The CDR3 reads CASSPLQDIDAEKLFF. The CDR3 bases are TGTGCCAGCTCACCTCTGCAGGACATAGATGCTGAAAAACTGTTTTTT.

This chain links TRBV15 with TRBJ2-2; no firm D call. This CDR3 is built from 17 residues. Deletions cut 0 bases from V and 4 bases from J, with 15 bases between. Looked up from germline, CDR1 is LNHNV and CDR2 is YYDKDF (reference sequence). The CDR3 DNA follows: TGTGCCACCAGCAGAGATAGGTTAGCAATAAGCACCGGGGAGCTGTTTTTT. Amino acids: CATSRDRLAISTGELFF.

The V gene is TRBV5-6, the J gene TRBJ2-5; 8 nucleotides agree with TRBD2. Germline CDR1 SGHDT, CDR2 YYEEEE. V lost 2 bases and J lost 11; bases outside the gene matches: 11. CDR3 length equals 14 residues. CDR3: CASSFAGGPGTQYF. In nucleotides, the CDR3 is TGTGCCAGCAGCTTCGCGGGGGGACCAGGGACACAGTACTTC. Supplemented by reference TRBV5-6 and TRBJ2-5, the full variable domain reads DAGVTQSPTHLIKTRGQQVTLRCSPKSGHDTVSWYQQALGQGPQFIFQYYEEEERQRGNFPDRFSGHQFPNYSSELNVNALLLGDSALYLCASSFAGGPGTQYFGPGTRLLVL.

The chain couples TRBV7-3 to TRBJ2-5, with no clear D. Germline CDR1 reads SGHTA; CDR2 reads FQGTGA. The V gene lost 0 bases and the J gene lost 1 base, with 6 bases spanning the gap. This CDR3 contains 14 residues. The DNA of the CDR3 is TGTGCCAGCAGCTTAACTGGCCTCCAAGAGACCCAGTACTTC. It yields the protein CASSLTGLQETQYF.

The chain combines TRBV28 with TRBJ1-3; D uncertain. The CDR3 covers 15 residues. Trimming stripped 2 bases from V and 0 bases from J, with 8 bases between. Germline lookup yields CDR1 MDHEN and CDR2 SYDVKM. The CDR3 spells CASSLHSPSGNTIYF. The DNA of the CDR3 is TGTGCCAGCAGTTTACACAGTCCCTCTGGAAACACCATATATTTT.

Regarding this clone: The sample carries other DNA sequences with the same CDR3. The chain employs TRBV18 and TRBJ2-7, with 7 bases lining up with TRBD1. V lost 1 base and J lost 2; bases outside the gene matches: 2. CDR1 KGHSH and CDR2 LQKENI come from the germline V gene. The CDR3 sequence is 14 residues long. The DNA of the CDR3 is TGTGCCAGCTCACCACGGGACAGCACCTACGAGCAGTACTTC. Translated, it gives CASSPRDSTYEQYF.

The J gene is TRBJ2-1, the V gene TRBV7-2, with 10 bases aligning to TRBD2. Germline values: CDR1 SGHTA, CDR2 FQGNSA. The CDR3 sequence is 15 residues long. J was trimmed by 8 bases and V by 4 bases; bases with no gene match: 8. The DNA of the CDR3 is TGTGCCAGCAGCTATTGGCCTAGCGGGGGTTATGAGCAGTTCTTC. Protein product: CASSYWPSGGYEQFF.

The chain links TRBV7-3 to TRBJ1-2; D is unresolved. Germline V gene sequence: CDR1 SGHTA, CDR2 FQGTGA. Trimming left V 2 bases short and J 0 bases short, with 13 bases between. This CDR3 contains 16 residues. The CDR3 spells CASSLAPDLANYGYTF. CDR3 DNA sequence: TGTGCCAGCAGCTTAGCGCCAGATCTAGCTAACTATGGCTACACCTTC.